The 11 T cell receptor beta chains below come from one sample, sequenced in a study of T cell changes during pregnancy in multiple sclerosis. Measured with immunoSEQ multiplex PCR; TCRdb has only the in-frame clones, and not every one. The data show about 20,000 clones, with about 87% seen just once and 7% held by the top ten. The source material was CD8+ T cells from peripheral blood mononuclear cells, sampled in the third trimester of pregnancy. The receptors shown here come from a female donor in good health, enrolled as a control in a pregnancy study.

V usage is TRBV25-1 and J usage is TRBJ2-1; D might be TRBD1 (6 bases). Germline CDR1 and CDR2: MGHDK and SYGVNS. V shed 11 bases and J shed 5 bases, with 19 bases lying between them. The CDR3 is made up of 14 amino acids. The CDR3 spells CALAGEWPNNEQFF. The CDR3 DNA is TGTGCCTTAGCAGGGGAGTGGCCGAACAATGAGCAGTTCTTC. The full variable domain, rest sourced from reference TRBV25-1 and TRBJ2-1, is EADIYQTPRYLVIGTGKKITLECSQTMGHDKMYWYQQDPGMELHLIHYSYGVNSTEKGDLSSESTVSRIRTEHFPLTLESARPSHTSQYLCALAGEWPNNEQFFGPGTRLTVL.

This sequence joins TRBV5-1 and TRBJ2-1; perhaps TRBD2 as D (5 bases). The V gene lost 4 bases and the J gene lost 0 bases, with 14 bases spanning the gap. Germline V gene data show CDR1 as SGHRS and CDR2 as YFSETQ. The CDR3 is 16 amino acids. The CDR3 loop reads CASSPVGVSSYNEQFF. CDR3 in DNA: TGCGCCAGCAGCCCCGTGGGAGTCAGCTCCTACAATGAGCAGTTCTTC.

The chain links TRBV7-6 to TRBJ2-3; 8 nucleotides match TRBD2. Germline-derived CDR1 and CDR2 are SGHVS and FNYEAQ. The CDR3 consists of 16 residues. Unmatched junction bases numbered 4, after V lost 0 bases and J lost 2 bases. The CDR3 loop is CASSLAGSGTTDTQYF. CDR3 sequence (DNA): TGTGCCAGCAGCTTAGCGGGTAGCGGGACCACAGATACGCAGTATTTT.

This clone was seen only once. The chain employs TRBV6-5 and TRBJ1-1, with D perhaps matching TRBD1 (5 bases). The CDR3 is 13 residues long. Trimming removed 0 bases from V and 8 bases from J, with 10 bases in between. Germline CDR1 MNHEY, CDR2 SVGAGI. The CDR3: CASSYSNRGEAFF. In nucleotides, the CDR3 is TGTGCCAGCAGTTACTCGAACCGGGGGGAAGCTTTCTTT.

The gene calls are TRBV28 and TRBJ2-1; 14 positions agree with TRBD2. J lost 8 bases, V lost 6 bases, and 18 bases had no gene match. Germline V gene lookup returns CDR1 MDHEN and CDR2 SYDVKM. The CDR3 has 19 residues. For the CDR3, the DNA is TGTGCCAGCAGGTCCCTTGTGGGGACTAGCGGGAGTTTGAGGCATGAGCAGTTCTTC. This gives the protein CASRSLVGTSGSLRHEQFF.

The chain carries TRBV15 and TRBJ1-5, with 7 bases fitting TRBD1. CDR3 length: 17 amino acids. Germline V gene lookup returns CDR1 LNHNV and CDR2 YYDKDF (reference sequence). Trimming cost V 0 bases and J 3 bases; bases outside gene matches: 8. The CDR3 region has the DNA TGTGCCACCAGCAGAGAAGGAGGGGACAGCATCAATCAGCCCCAGCATTTT. Residues: CATSREGGDSINQPQHF.

The chain employs TRBV27 and TRBJ2-3; D might be TRBD2 (5 bases). Germline CDR1 and CDR2: MNHEY and SMNVEV (reference sequence). Trimming pared 6 bases from V and 0 bases from J, leaving 10 bases between. The CDR3 is made up of 14 amino acids. Here the CDR3 DNA reads TGTGCCAGCAGGACGCTAGCAAGCACAGATACGCAGTATTTT. Protein product: CASRTLASTDTQYF.

The chain employs TRBV27 and TRBJ1-2, with 9 bases identical to TRBD1. Germline CDR1 reads MNHEY; CDR2 reads SMNVEV (reference sequence). This CDR3 is built from 15 residues. V shed 5 bases, J shed 3 bases, and the junction held 7 bases outside the gene matches. The CDR3: CASSPIGDRDYGYTF. As DNA, the CDR3 is TGTGCCAGCAGTCCCATTGGGGACAGGGACTATGGCTACACCTTC.

The chain recombines TRBV29-1 with TRBJ2-5; perhaps TRBD2 as D (6 bases). Germline CDR1 is SQVTM and CDR2 is ANQGSEA. V gave up 2 bases and J gave up 2 bases, with 9 bases separating them. The CDR3 extends over 13 amino acids. The CDR3: CSVEWRGQETQYF. Written as DNA, the CDR3 is TGCAGCGTTGAATGGCGGGGACAAGAGACCCAGTACTTC.

The chain joins TRBV4-3 to TRBJ1-2, with a tentative D call TRBD1 (6 bases). The V gene lost 4 bases and the J gene lost 3 bases, with 15 bases spanning the gap. This CDR3 region has 15 residues. CDR1 and CDR2 (germline): LGHNA, YSLEER. The CDR3 DNA is TGCGCCAGCAGCCCCCGGGGGGCGGGGGACTATGGCTACACCTTC. This gives the protein CASSPRGAGDYGYTF.

The chain carries TRBV19 and TRBJ2-7; 12 nucleotides align to TRBD2. V lost 1 base and J lost 3; bases outside the gene matches: 7. Germline CDR1 and CDR2: LNHDA and SQIVND (reference sequence). There are 17 residues in the CDR3. The CDR3 bases are TGTGCCAGTAGTATAGGGACTAGCGGGACTTACTTCTACGAGCAGTACTTC. As protein: CASSIGTSGTYFYEQYF.